The sequence of this T cell receptor (beta chain) was determined in a study of shared clonotypes between healthy human individuals. The germline V gene encodes CDR1 SEHNR and CDR2 FQNEAQ (reference sequence). The CDR3 sequence is 15 residues long. The V end was cut by 3 bases, the J end by 1 base, with 10 bases between. This clone was observed once. TCRdb's table, derived via immunoSEQ multiplex PCR, lists solely in-frame clones and lacks some. This sample yields over 2 million clones, of which around 92% are seen a single time; 0.3% to 0.4% belongs to the top ten. The TCR comes from a man aged 18 to 30 in good health. Some clones in this sample may be carry-over from other donors' samples. The chain links TRBV7-9 to TRBJ2-1; D gene unclear. Sample: naive CD4+ T cells from PBMCs. Subset: CD45RA+ positively selected. The CDR3 protein is CASSLRGDSYNEQFF. CDR3 coding DNA: TGTGCCAGCAGCTTGCGCGGCGATTCCTACAATGAGCAGTTCTTC.